A few counts support the clone carrying this T cell receptor (beta chain). Antigen unknown. Each donor had at least one pre-ART and at least two post-ART PBMC samples. These data come from a study of long-term antiretroviral therapy in people with HIV. Overall study results and limits: Controls exceeded HIV repertoires in CDR3 length range. Therapy changes, viral resistance and ART adherence were not documented in the available data.

V dropped 5 bases and J dropped 6; count of bases not matched to a gene: 4. This CDR3 region has 12 residues. Germline CDR1 MNHEY, CDR2 SVGAGI. immunoSEQ v3.0 was run at survey level. Assay: immunoSEQ multiplex PCR; the TCRdb copy retains only in-frame clones and omits some. The sample has approximately 11,000 clones, approximately 79% seen once. The sequencing here drew on unsorted PBMCs, taken approximately 7 years after starting antiretroviral therapy. The V gene is TRBV6-5, the J gene TRBJ2-7; 7 bases agree with TRBD1. The receptor comes from a man in his fifties with HIV. The CDR3 spells CASSRQGTEQYF. In nucleotides, the CDR3 is TGTGCCAGCAGTCGACAGGGAACCGAGCAGTACTTC.